These 19 T cell receptor beta chains originate from one sample sequenced in a study of regulatory T cells in long-lasting Graves disease. The sample's time point: newly diagnosed GD, antithyroid drugs for less than 3 months. Researchers made the TCR library from RNA that was extracted from PBMCs. Relying on iRepertoire HTBI primers and Arm-PCR of CDR3 regions, the team built TCR beta libraries. MiXCR, applied by TCRdb to the multiplex PCR reads, yields one record per CDR3 protein. The sample yields approximately 250,000 distinct CDR3 sequences, around 18% seen once. The material was peripheral blood mononuclear cells (PBMCs), obtained at new diagnosis, from a patient treated with antithyroid drugs. The receptors stem from a female donor with Graves disease.

This clonotype was observed many times. This chain links TRBV28 with TRBJ1-4, with D unclear. The CDR3 has 15 residues. Germline V CDR1 and CDR2: MDHEN, SYDVKM. Trimming took 4 bases from V and 8 from J, leaving 17 bases between them. The chain's CDR3 is CASSSLNPRGEKLFF. DNA for the CDR3: TGTGCCAGCAGTTCACTCAACCCGAGAGGGGAAAAACTGTTTTTT.

This clonotype was seen repeatedly, ten times or more. V is TRBV20-1 and J is TRBJ1-6; 12 bases are shared with TRBD1. Germline V lookup: CDR1 DFQATT, CDR2 SNEGSKA (reference sequence). With 0 bases clipped from V and 7 bases from J, the junction kept 7 bases outside the gene matches. The CDR3 totals 17 residues. The DNA for the CDR3 is TGCAGTGCTAGAGACCCGGGACAGGGGGCTAGGAATTCACCCCTCCACTTT. It encodes CSARDPGQGARNSPLHF.

This clonotype appeared many times. The V gene is TRBV12-3 or TRBV12-4, the J gene TRBJ2-3; D is tentatively TRBD1 or TRBD2 (5 bases each). The CDR3 totals 16 residues. V lost 7 bases to trimming and J lost 2 bases, with 19 bases between them. CDR3 sequence reads: CASNLGTETNTDTQYF. CDR3 in DNA: TGTGCCAGCAACTTGGGGACCGAGACAAACACAGATACGCAGTATTTT.

Remarks on this clonotype: One end of the junction does not line up with germline, which may come from a read error. As DNA, the CDR3 is TGTGCCAGCAGCCCCAGGGGGTTTAAGTTAGCCAAAAACATGCAGTACTTC. Residues: CASSPRGFKLAKNMQYF. V is TRBV11-2 and J is TRBJ2-4, with TRBD1 matching 7 bases. The CDR3 consists of 17 residues. Germline V CDR1 and CDR2: SGHAT, FQNNGV.

The table lists this clonotype with many counts. The gene calls are TRBV19 and TRBJ2-5; 7 bases line up with TRBD2. J gave up 2 bases and V 6 bases, and 6 bases lay outside the gene matches. The CDR3 loop spans 14 amino acids. CDR1 and CDR2 from the germline V gene are LNHDA and SQIVND (reference sequence). The DNA of the CDR3 is TGTGCCAGTAGAGACCTAGCGGATCAAGAGACCCAGTACTTC. This gives the protein CASRDLADQETQYF.

This clonotype was recorded a few times. This chain connects TRBV19 to TRBJ1-5; D remains unclear. Trimming removed 4 bases at V and 7 bases at J, with 17 bases between. CDR1 is LNHDA, CDR2 SQIVND, per germline (reference sequence). CDR3 length: 15 residues. The CDR3 here is CASSTTAKPRQPQHF. CDR3 in DNA: TGTGCCAGTAGTACGACTGCAAAACCAAGGCAGCCCCAGCATTTT.

This clonotype was seen ten or more times. This chain links TRBV6-1 with TRBJ2-3; D perhaps matches TRBD2 (6 bases). Trimming took off 7 bases at V and 0 bases at J, with 11 bases between the two ends. The CDR3 sequence is 14 residues long. The V gene's germline CDR1 is MNHNS and CDR2 SASEGT. CDR3 sequence reads: CASTGLLSTDTQYF. In DNA, the CDR3 is TGTGCCAGCACGGGACTGTTAAGCACAGATACGCAGTATTTT.

This clonotype was seen ten or more times. This chain links TRBV6-1 with TRBJ2-3; D is ambiguous. This CDR3 is 14 amino acids long. Trimming shortened V by 7 bases and J by 4 bases, and 15 bases separated the two germline ends. Germline loops: CDR1 MNHNS, CDR2 SASEGT. The CDR3 loop is CASKNTLTSDTQYF. In nucleotides, the CDR3 is TGTGCCAGCAAAAACACACTAACCTCAGATACGCAGTATTTT.

The sample holds many counts of this clonotype. This chain links TRBV5-1 with TRBJ1-1; 7 nucleotides align to TRBD1. CDR1 and CDR2 from the germline V gene are SGHRS and YFSETQ. V gave up 4 bases and J gave up 0 bases; unmatched junction bases: 9. The length of the CDR3 is 16 residues. CDR3 sequence reads: CASSPNLQGLNTEAFF. The CDR3 nucleotides read TGCGCCAGCAGCCCAAACTTACAGGGGTTGAACACTGAAGCTTTCTTT.

This clonotype was counted many times. The chain is built from TRBV6-2 or TRBV6-3 and TRBJ2-4; TRBD1 agrees at 11 bases. CDR3 length: 16 residues. CDR1 and CDR2 (germline): MNHEY, SVGEGT. Germline trimming cut 0 bases from V and 6 bases from J; bases unmatched to any gene: 4. For the CDR3, the DNA is TGTGCCAGCAGTTACTCCGGGACAGGGGGGGGAAACATTCAGTACTTC. Protein product: CASSYSGTGGGNIQYF.

This clonotype was picked up many times. The CDR3 DNA sequence: TGTGCCAGCAGTTTTGCAGGGGTTCAGGAGACCCAGTACTTC. Translation: CASSFAGVQETQYF. This chain uses TRBV6-2 or TRBV6-3 with TRBJ2-5, with D possibly TRBD1 on 6 matching bases. Trimming removed 4 bases from V and 5 bases from J, with 14 bases in between. Looked up from germline, CDR1 is MNHEY and CDR2 is SVGEGT. This CDR3 has 14 residues.

This clonotype was seen more than once but under ten times. This may arise from a read error, as a much more abundant clone is one base away. This chain uses TRBV7-2 with TRBJ2-7, with 12 positions matching TRBD1. After removal of 6 bases from V and 0 bases from J, the junction contained 3 bases not matched to a gene. The CDR3 contains 15 residues. Germline CDR1 reads SGHTA; CDR2 reads FQGNSA. The CDR3 loop is CASSWDRGRSYEQYF. For the CDR3, the DNA is TGTGCCAGCAGTTGGGACAGGGGGCGCTCCTACGAGCAGTACTTC.

This clonotype has more than one count but fewer than ten. The CDR3 DNA reads as TGTGCCAGCAGTTTCCACTATCGGACAGGTCAGAACACTGAAGCTTTCTTT. Its protein is CASSFHYRTGQNTEAFF. The chain combines TRBV6-2 or TRBV6-3 with TRBJ1-1; 7 bases map to TRBD1. Germline trimming cut 4 bases from V and 1 base from J; bases unmatched to any gene: 12. CDR1 is MNHEY, CDR2 SVGEGT, per germline. The length of the CDR3 is 17 residues.

At least ten counts were recorded for this clonotype. The chain combines TRBV20-1 with TRBJ2-1; D is ambiguous. The CDR3 contains 12 residues. The V gene's germline CDR1 is DFQATT and CDR2 SNEGSKA (reference sequence). The V end lost 5 bases, the J end lost 5 bases, and 10 bases lay between the germline ends. The CDR3 DNA sequence: TGCAGTGCTCTGGACGACGACAATGAGCAGTTCTTC. As protein: CSALDDDNEQFF.

This clonotype was seen ten or more times. The chain has TRBV6-2 or TRBV6-3 and TRBJ1-3; 8 nucleotides agree with TRBD1. The CDR3 length is 14 residues. V shed 6 bases and J 4 bases; nucleotides not matched to a gene: 5. Looked up from germline, CDR1 is MNHEY and CDR2 is SVGEGT. The CDR3 reads CASSRTGYGNTIYF. For the CDR3, the DNA is TGTGCCAGCAGCCGGACAGGGTACGGAAACACCATATATTTT.

This clonotype was recorded once. The J gene is TRBJ1-2, the V gene TRBV2; D might be TRBD1 (6 bases). The CDR3 is 14 amino acids. CDR1 SNHLY and CDR2 FYNNEI come from the germline V gene. Trimming took 4 bases from V and 2 from J, leaving 11 bases between them. The CDR3 DNA reads TGTGCCAGCAGTGTCTCTACAGGGAACTATGGCTACACCTTC. Protein sequence: CASSVSTGNYGYTF.

In its sample, this clonotype was seen many times. This chain links TRBV6-2 or TRBV6-3 with TRBJ2-7; D unresolved. V was trimmed by 8 bases and J by 5 bases, leaving 16 bases between them. The CDR3 sequence is 13 residues long. CDR1 and CDR2 (germline): MNHEY, SVGEGT. CDR3 sequence (DNA): TGTGCCAGCCAAGCGACATTTGGGAACGAGCAGTACTTC. It specifies CASQATFGNEQYF.

This clonotype came up many times. This chain connects TRBV18 to TRBJ2-1; no firm D call. Trimming removed 3 bases from V and 0 bases from J, with 9 bases in between. Germline V CDR1 and CDR2: KGHSH, LQKENI. The CDR3 consists of 15 residues. CDR3 bases: TGTGCCAGCTCACCGTCCTTTAGCTCCTACAATGAGCAGTTCTTC. It encodes CASSPSFSSYNEQFF.

This clonotype appeared many times. The chain has TRBV20-1 and TRBJ2-2; 10 positions match TRBD2. Germline V lookup: CDR1 DFQATT, CDR2 SNEGSKA (reference sequence). With V trimmed by 0 bases and J by 4 bases, 11 bases remained unmatched. This CDR3 has 18 amino acids. CDR3 nucleotides: TGCAGTGCTAGAGAAACAACGACTAGCGGGTTCTTCACCGGGGAGCTGTTTTTT. Its translation is CSARETTTSGFFTGELFF.